What follows describes a single TCR beta chain. Its specificity is not known. The naive CD8 fraction comprised CD45RO-negative cells positively selected for CCR7 and excluded terminally differentiated effector memory CD45RA+ cells. These data come from a study of shared clonotypes between healthy human individuals. The study's findings and limits: Clonotypes shared by all four donors outscored non-shared clonotypes in generation probability. Clonotype sharing levels among donors were expected to vary with sequencing depth.

Deep level was the assay's run setting. Sequencing was performed with immunoSEQ multiplex PCR; in TCRdb, only in-frame clones are kept and a portion is missing. The table shows around 2,000,000 clones, with approximately 94% occurring only once. Germline V lookup: CDR1 SEHNR, CDR2 FQNEAQ (reference sequence). V dropped 5 bases and J dropped 6 bases, with 9 bases sitting between them. CDR3 length equals 12 residues. What was sequenced was naive CD8+ T cells sorted from blood. The chain employs TRBV7-9 and TRBJ2-3; TRBD1 might be the D (5 bases). This sequence originates from a man younger than 35 in good health. CDR3 region: CASSPGKDTQYF. CDR3 DNA sequence: TGTGCCAGCAGCCCAGGGAAGGATACGCAGTATTTT.